Below are 25 T cell receptor beta chains sequenced from a single sample in a study of blood T cell repertoires in COVID-19. Sequenced by immunoSEQ multiplex PCR; TCRdb stores in-frame clones only, minus some. Here the sample spans roughly 150,000 clones, about 87% being singletons. Input material: peripheral blood. These receptors originate from a human donor in a cohort sampled during active COVID-19.

The V gene is TRBV4-1, the J gene TRBJ2-5, with 7 bases identical to TRBD2. The germline CDR1 and CDR2 sequences are MGHRA and YSYEKL. The J segment lost 5 bases and the V segment lost 4 bases, leaving 7 bases of the junction unmatched. The CDR3 is 14 residues long. The CDR3 DNA reads TGCGCCAGCAGCCCAGTGGGGGGAGGGGAGACCCAGTACTTC. Translation: CASSPVGGGETQYF.

The chain couples TRBV27 to TRBJ2-1; 12 positions match TRBD2. The V gene's germline CDR1 is MNHEY and CDR2 SMNVEV (reference sequence). The V and J ends lost 4 bases and 6 bases, in that order; junction bases with no gene match: 4. The CDR3 consists of 15 residues. CDR3: CASSSGTSGLNEQFF. DNA of the CDR3: TGTGCCAGCAGTTCCGGGACTAGCGGGCTCAATGAGCAGTTCTTC.

As DNA, the CDR3 is TGTGCCACCAGTGATGCTAGCGGGGGCGTCACAGATACGCAGTATTTT. It yields the protein CATSDASGGVTDTQYF. The chain combines TRBV24-1 with TRBJ2-3; 10 bases line up with TRBD2. Germline CDR1 and CDR2: KGHDR and SFDVKD. The trim removed 3 bases at V and 2 bases at J, leaving 4 bases unmatched. CDR3 size: 16 residues.

The chain carries TRBV5-6 and TRBJ2-1; no clear D. Trimming removed 4 bases from V and 6 bases from J, with 8 bases in between. The germline CDR1 and CDR2 sequences are SGHDT and YYEEEE. This CDR3 region has 12 residues. The CDR3 protein is CASSPSGNEQFF. In nucleotides, the CDR3 is TGTGCCAGCAGCCCATCGGGCAATGAGCAGTTCTTC.

The chain joins TRBV27 to TRBJ2-1; D perhaps matches TRBD2 (5 bases). The V end was cut by 2 bases, the J end by 2 bases, with 10 bases between. This CDR3 is 15 amino acids long. The V gene's germline CDR1 is MNHEY and CDR2 SMNVEV (reference sequence). CDR3 loop: CASSLEGSPYNEQFF. The CDR3, as DNA: TGTGCCAGCAGTTTAGAAGGGAGTCCCTACAATGAGCAGTTCTTC.

This rearrangement joins TRBV7-3 to TRBJ2-3; D is undetermined. The CDR3 loop spans 17 amino acids. Germline V lookup: CDR1 SGHTA, CDR2 FQGTGA. V was shortened by 5 bases and J by 0 bases, with 18 bases between the two germline ends. CDR3 DNA sequence: TGTGCCAGCAGCCCACGGCTGGAGATAACTAGCACAGATACGCAGTATTTT. This encodes CASSPRLEITSTDTQYF.

The rearrangement joins TRBV4-1 to TRBJ2-1, with a possible D match to TRBD1 (5 bases). This CDR3 comprises 13 residues. CDR1 MGHRA and CDR2 YSYEKL come from the germline V gene. Trimming shortened V by 3 bases and J by 5 bases, and 8 bases separated the two germline ends. The CDR3 coding sequence is TGCGCCAGCAGCCACAGGACAAACAATGAGCAGTTCTTC. It is translated as CASSHRTNNEQFF.

The chain combines TRBV2 with TRBJ2-1; D is unclear. The length of the CDR3 is 11 residues. Germline CDR1 and CDR2: SNHLY and FYNNEI. The ends were cut back, 2 bases at V and 12 bases at J, with 8 bases in the middle. CDR3 protein: CASSETDRQFF. CDR3 DNA: TGTGCCAGCAGTGAAACTGATCGGCAGTTCTTC.

V and J are TRBV10-1 and TRBJ2-1; D is possibly TRBD2 (6 bases). Germline values: CDR1 WNHNN, CDR2 SYGVQD (reference sequence). CDR3 length: 14 residues. V was trimmed by 4 bases and J by 2 bases, leaving 9 bases between them. The CDR3 protein is CASSGGTPYNEQFF. Written as DNA, the CDR3 is TGCGCCAGCAGTGGCGGGACCCCCTACAATGAGCAGTTCTTC.

The chain combines TRBV6-1 with TRBJ1-3; D may be TRBD1 (6 bases). Germline lookup yields CDR1 MNHNS and CDR2 SASEGT. The CDR3 contains 15 residues. V was pared by 2 bases and J by 0 bases, with 8 bases between. This chain's CDR3 is CASSEQDSSGNTIYF. The DNA for the CDR3 is TGTGCCAGCAGTGAACAGGACAGCTCTGGAAACACCATATATTTT.

This clone was found many times. This chain uses TRBV6-6 with TRBJ2-7; D ambiguous. Germline lookup yields CDR1 MNHNY and CDR2 SVGAGI (reference sequence). The CDR3 extends over 13 amino acids. V lost 0 bases, J lost 4 bases, and 7 bases lay in between. In DNA form, the CDR3 reads TGTGCCAGCAGTTACTCTTCCTTTTACGAGCAGTACTTC. Amino acids: CASSYSSFYEQYF.

V gene TRBV9 combines with J gene TRBJ2-7, with 8 positions matching TRBD2. The germline V gene encodes CDR1 SGDLS and CDR2 YYNGEE. The V and J ends lost 7 bases and 7 bases, in that order; junction bases with no gene match: 10. The CDR3 has 13 amino acids. CDR3 bases: TGTGCCAGCGGAAGTAGCGGGACTGGGGAGCAGTACTTC. This codes for CASGSSGTGEQYF.

This chain connects TRBV6-5 to TRBJ1-2; 7 nucleotides align to TRBD1. V was pared by 2 bases and J by 4 bases, with 7 bases of the junction left unmatched. The germline V gene encodes CDR1 MNHEY and CDR2 SVGAGI. This CDR3 is built from 15 residues. This CDR3 is CASSYSDRVGYGYTF. CDR3 nucleotides: TGTGCCAGCAGTTACAGCGACAGGGTGGGCTATGGCTACACCTTC.

This chain connects TRBV7-9 to TRBJ1-3; D is perhaps TRBD1 (5 bases). Germline loops: CDR1 SEHNR, CDR2 FQNEAQ (reference sequence). CDR3 length: 14 residues. V lost 7 bases, J lost 2 bases, and 12 bases lay in between. CDR3 DNA: TGTGCCAGCAAGGGGATAATCACTGGAAACACCATATATTTT. As protein: CASKGIITGNTIYF.

At least ten counts were recorded for this clone. V gene TRBV4-1 combines with J gene TRBJ2-7; no clear D. Trimming took off 4 bases at V and 0 bases at J, with 19 bases between the two ends. The germline V gene has CDR1 MGHRA and CDR2 YSYEKL. The CDR3 totals 17 residues. This CDR3 reads CASSPDPGSNPSYEQYF. The CDR3, as DNA: TGCGCCAGCAGCCCAGACCCTGGTAGCAACCCCTCCTACGAGCAGTACTTC.

The chain uses TRBV12-3 or TRBV12-4 and TRBJ2-3, with D perhaps matching TRBD1 (5 bases). Trimming cost V 3 bases and J 5 bases, with 6 bases left between them. The CDR3 sequence is 12 residues long. Written as DNA, the CDR3 is TGTGCCAGCAGTTTTAGGGGAGATACGCAGTATTTT. This codes for CASSFRGDTQYF.

This clone has just a few counts. J is TRBJ2-1 and V is TRBV7-9, with 8 bases fitting TRBD1. This CDR3 has 15 amino acids. Germline V gene data show CDR1 as SEHNR and CDR2 as FQNEAQ (reference sequence). J was trimmed by 8 bases and V by 5 bases; bases with no gene match: 11. CDR3 sequence reads: CASSLPAAGGDEQFF. CDR3 DNA: TGTGCCAGCAGCCTCCCTGCGGCAGGGGGCGATGAGCAGTTCTTC.

This sequence joins TRBV5-4 and TRBJ2-3; TRBD2 aligns across 8 bases. V trimming: 2 bases; J trimming: 1 base; junction bases outside the gene matches: 3. Germline CDR1 is SGHNT and CDR2 is YYREEE (reference sequence). The CDR3 has 15 residues. DNA for the CDR3: TGTGCCAGCAGCTTAGAACTAGCGGGCACAGATACGCAGTATTTT. It specifies CASSLELAGTDTQYF.

The CDR3 sequence: CASSHSDRDGYTF. CDR3 in DNA: TGTGCCAGCAGTCACTCGGACAGGGATGGCTACACCTTC. The rearrangement joins TRBV12-3 or TRBV12-4 to TRBJ1-2; 8 bases line up with TRBD1. Trimming cost V 5 bases and J 6 bases; bases outside gene matches: 5. There are 13 residues in the CDR3.

This clone showed up just once. The gene calls are TRBV2 and TRBJ1-5; D not certain. The germline V gene has CDR1 SNHLY and CDR2 FYNNEI. The V end was cut by 6 bases, the J end by 2 bases, with 8 bases between. This CDR3 contains 13 residues. In DNA form, the CDR3 reads TGTGCCAGCAGGAGGTTCGGCAATCAGCCCCAGCATTTT. Its translation is CASRRFGNQPQHF.

The V gene is TRBV3-1 (or the pseudogene TRBV3-2), the J gene TRBJ2-1; 9 bases are shared with TRBD2. CDR3 length: 15 amino acids. Trimming cost V 3 bases and J 7 bases; bases outside gene matches: 7. The germline CDR1 and CDR2 sequences are LGHDT and YNNKEL (reference sequence). For the CDR3, the DNA is TGTGCCAGCAGCCAGGGCGGGAGGGTAGGAAATGAGCAGTTCTTC. Protein product: CASSQGGRVGNEQFF.

The V and J genes are TRBV29-1 and TRBJ1-1; D is uncertain. The germline V gene encodes CDR1 SQVTM and CDR2 ANQGSEA. The CDR3 spans 11 residues. Trimming shortened V by 5 bases and J by 4 bases, and 8 bases separated the two germline ends. As DNA, the CDR3 is TGCAGCGTTTTGAGGAGCACTGAAGCTTTCTTT. As protein: CSVLRSTEAFF.

CDR3 loop: CASSLMEGLYGYTF. CDR3 bases: TGTGCCAGCAGTCTGATGGAGGGGCTCTATGGCTACACCTTC. J is TRBJ1-2 and V is TRBV2; TRBD1 is a possible D gene (5 bases). This CDR3 has 14 residues. The germline V and J ends were trimmed by 5 bases and 4 bases, with 14 bases remaining between them. Germline CDR1 and CDR2: SNHLY and FYNNEI.

CDR3 loop: CASSHTGLRGEQFF. CDR3 coding DNA: TGCGCCAGCAGCCACACAGGGCTAAGGGGTGAGCAGTTCTTC. The J gene is TRBJ2-1, the V gene TRBV4-1; perhaps TRBD1 as D (6 bases). Germline assignment: CDR1 MGHRA and CDR2 YSYEKL. The CDR3 consists of 14 residues. V lost 3 bases and J lost 9, with 15 bases in between.

The chain has TRBV28 and TRBJ1-6; D is unclear. Trimming removed 10 bases from V and 1 base from J, with 11 bases in between. The CDR3 is 14 amino acids. Looked up from germline, CDR1 is MDHEN and CDR2 is SYDVKM. In DNA, the CDR3 is TGTGCCACAGAGGAGGAGTCCTATAATTCACCCCTCCACTTT. Protein: CATEEESYNSPLHF.